This entry concerns a single TCR beta chain. Antigen unknown. The CDR3 extends over 15 amino acids. The V and J ends lost 0 bases and 5 bases respectively, with 15 bases between them. Germline-derived CDR1 and CDR2 are SGHRS and YFSETQ. This record belongs to a study of metastatic and nonmetastatic thyroid tumors. About the study: Repertoire comparison spanned blood and tumor or nodule tissue of malignant and benign thyroid patients. The study, taken as a whole, reports: Benign nodules reportedly had significantly lower TCR beta diversity than malignant thyroid tumors in blood and tumor.

Nobody among the patients had been given any treatment before thyroid surgery. Authors' processing steps: To classify distant metastasis in papillary thyroid cancer, a model was built from CDR3 differences across clinicopathological groups. TCRdb used MiXCR to call clones anew from the PCR reads. These V and J calls derive from TCRdb rather than the authors' analysis. The sample has about 16,000 clones, approximately 24% seen once. Source material: tumor tissue. The rearrangement uses TRBV5-1 and TRBJ2-7; possible D gene TRBD2, 6 bases. This receptor was identified in a male donor with papillary thyroid cancer or a benign thyroid nodule (not recorded which). Some clones in this sample may be carry-over from other donors' samples. The chain's CDR3 is CASSLVSQGGDEQYF. Written as DNA, the CDR3 is TGCGCCAGCAGCTTGGTCTCCCAGGGAGGAGACGAGCAGTACTTC.